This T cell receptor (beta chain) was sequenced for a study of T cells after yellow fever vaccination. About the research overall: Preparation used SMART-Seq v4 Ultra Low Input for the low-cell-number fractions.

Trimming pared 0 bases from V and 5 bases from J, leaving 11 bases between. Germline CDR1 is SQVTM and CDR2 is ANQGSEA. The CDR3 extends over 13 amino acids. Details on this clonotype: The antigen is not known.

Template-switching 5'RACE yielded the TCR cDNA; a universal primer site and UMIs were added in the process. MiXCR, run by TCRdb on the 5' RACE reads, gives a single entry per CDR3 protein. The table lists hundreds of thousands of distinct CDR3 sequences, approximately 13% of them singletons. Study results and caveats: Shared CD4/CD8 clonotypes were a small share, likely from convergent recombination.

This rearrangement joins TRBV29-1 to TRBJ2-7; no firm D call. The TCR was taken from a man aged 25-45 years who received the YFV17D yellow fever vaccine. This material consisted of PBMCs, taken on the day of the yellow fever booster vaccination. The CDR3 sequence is CSVEDQLDHEQYF. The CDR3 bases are TGCAGCGTTGAAGATCAGCTAGACCACGAGCAGTACTTC.